Listed below are T cell receptor beta chains from one sample, sequenced in a study of cytomegalovirus exposure and HLA in healthy donors. Libraries were prepared by immunoSEQ multiplex PCR; TCRdb keeps only in-frame clonotypes and omits some of them. The repertoire holds more than 90,000 clones, with roughly 69% as singletons. The sample comprised PBMCs. The receptors here all came from a man aged 50 to 59 in good health and CMV-seronegative. Each CDR3 is given with its conserved first and last residue. A D gene is named only where the DNA matches it firmly. Rows give clone size only sometimes, using once, few, many, or a class for an expanded clone.

V gene: TRBV6-5; J gene: TRBJ1-5; clone size: once; D gene: NA; CDR3 DNA: TGTGCCAGCAGTTTAATACAGGGTCAGCCCCAGCATTTT; CDR3 protein: CASSLIQGQPQHF
V gene: TRBV6-4; J gene: TRBJ2-2; clone size: NA; D gene: NA; CDR3 DNA: TGTGCCAGCAGTGAGGCTAGCACCGGGGAGCTGTTTTTT; CDR3 protein: CASSEASTGELFF
V gene: TRBV15; J gene: TRBJ1-2; clone size: NA; D gene: TRBD1; CDR3 DNA: TGTGCCACCAGCAGAGATAGGGGGCTCGGCTATGGCTACACCTTC; CDR3 protein: CATSRDRGLGYGYTF
V gene: TRBV29-1; J gene: TRBJ2-1; clone size: NA; D gene: NA; CDR3 DNA: TGCAGCGTTGCACAGTTCTCCTACAATGAGCAGTTCTTC; CDR3 protein: CSVAQFSYNEQFF
V gene: TRBV30; J gene: TRBJ2-3; clone size: NA; D gene: NA; CDR3 DNA: TGTGCCTGGGCACTTCCCGGGACTAGCACAGATACGCAGTATTTT; CDR3 protein: CAWALPGTSTDTQYF
V gene: TRBV2; J gene: TRBJ2-3; clone size: NA; D gene: TRBD2; CDR3 DNA: TGTGCCAGCGAGCGGACTAGCGGGAGCACAGATACGCAGTATTTT; CDR3 protein: CASERTSGSTDTQYF
V gene: TRBV2; J gene: TRBJ2-3; clone size: NA; D gene: TRBD2; CDR3 DNA: TGTGCCAGCAGTGAACTTGGGCTAGCGGGAGCCGATACGCAGTATTTT; CDR3 protein: CASSELGLAGADTQYF
V gene: TRBV4-3; J gene: TRBJ1-5; clone size: NA; D gene: NA; CDR3 DNA: TGCGCCAGCAGCCAAGGATTAGATCAGCCCCAGCATTTT; CDR3 protein: CASSQGLDQPQHF
V gene: TRBV5-4; J gene: TRBJ2-7; clone size: NA; D gene: TRBD2; CDR3 DNA: TGTGCCAGCAGCTTGGTTAGCGGGGACCCTTACGAGCAGTACTTC; CDR3 protein: CASSLVSGDPYEQYF
V gene: TRBV6-5; J gene: TRBJ2-2; clone size: NA; D gene: NA; CDR3 DNA: TGTGCCAGCAGTTACGCGGACACCGGGGAGCTGTTTTTT; CDR3 protein: CASSYADTGELFF
V gene: TRBV9; J gene: TRBJ2-3; clone size: NA; D gene: TRBD2; CDR3 DNA: TGTGCCAGCAGCGTAGGACCGGGGGGGACCGCCACAGATACGCAGTATTTT; CDR3 protein: CASSVGPGGTATDTQYF
V gene: TRBV6-5; J gene: TRBJ1-5; clone size: NA; D gene: NA; CDR3 DNA: TGTGCCAGCGCCCTGGGACACTCCTTCAATCAGCCCCAGCATTTT; CDR3 protein: CASALGHSFNQPQHF
V gene: TRBV27; J gene: TRBJ2-3; clone size: once; D gene: TRBD2; CDR3 DNA: TGTGCCAGCAGCCCTAAGCGGACTAGCAGGATCAGCACAGATACGCAGTATTTT; CDR3 protein: CASSPKRTSRISTDTQYF
V gene: TRBV6-5; J gene: TRBJ1-2; clone size: few; D gene: TRBD1; CDR3 DNA: TGTGCCAGCAGTCGGCGACAGGGGTATGGCTACACCTTC; CDR3 protein: CASSRRQGYGYTF
V gene: TRBV28; J gene: TRBJ2-3; clone size: NA; D gene: NA; CDR3 DNA: TGTGCCAGCAGTTTACCCCATGGCACAGATACGCAGTATTTT; CDR3 protein: CASSLPHGTDTQYF
V gene: TRBV7-9; J gene: TRBJ2-5; clone size: NA; D gene: NA; CDR3 DNA: TGTGCCAGCAGCCGCTCGAGTAAAACGGGGGAGACCCAGTACTTC; CDR3 protein: CASSRSSKTGETQYF
V gene: TRBV7-6; J gene: TRBJ1-5; clone size: NA; D gene: NA; CDR3 DNA: TGTGCCAGCAGCTTAAGGACGGAGGATCAGCCCCAGCATTTT; CDR3 protein: CASSLRTEDQPQHF
V gene: TRBV28; J gene: TRBJ1-5; clone size: NA; D gene: TRBD1; CDR3 DNA: TGTGCCAGCTCAACCCCAGGGGGATTGAGCAATCAGCCCCAGCATTTT; CDR3 protein: CASSTPGGLSNQPQHF
V gene: TRBV11-3; J gene: TRBJ2-1; clone size: NA; D gene: NA; CDR3 DNA: TGTGCCAGCAGCTTAAATAGCCCCAATGAGCAGTTCTTC; CDR3 protein: CASSLNSPNEQFF
V gene: TRBV9; J gene: TRBJ2-3; clone size: NA; D gene: TRBD2; CDR3 DNA: TGTGCCAGCAGCGGTCGGACTAGCGGATTCACAGATACGCAGTATTTT; CDR3 protein: CASSGRTSGFTDTQYF
V gene: TRBV6-1; J gene: TRBJ2-5; clone size: once; D gene: TRBD2; CDR3 DNA: TGTGCCAGCAGTGATTTTGGTAGCGGGAGACTCTCGGAAGAGACCCAGTACTTC; CDR3 protein: CASSDFGSGRLSEETQYF
V gene: TRBV6-5; J gene: TRBJ2-7; clone size: NA; D gene: NA; CDR3 DNA: TGTGCCAGCAGTTACTCGCCAGGGAGGAGCGAGCAGTACTTC; CDR3 protein: CASSYSPGRSEQYF
V gene: TRBV2; J gene: TRBJ1-5; clone size: few; D gene: TRBD1; CDR3 DNA: TGTGCCAGCAGTGTTCAGACAGGGCATCAGCCCCAGCATTTT; CDR3 protein: CASSVQTGHQPQHF